Here is one TCR beta chain with its context. This table comes from immunoSEQ multiplex PCR, and its TCRdb copy is limited to in-frame clones, with some not included. The data contain approximately 88,000 clones, 75% to 95% of them singletons. These data belong to a study of T cell responses to AZD1222 COVID-19 vaccine. The source material was peripheral blood, sampled 28 days after the second AZD1222 dose. The TCR sequence derives from an adult who received the AZD1222 COVID-19 vaccine.

As DNA, the CDR3 is TGTGCCAGCAGTTTTTTGGCGGGACAGCCCCAGCATTTT. Encoded protein: CASSFLAGQPQHF. This chain links TRBV28 with TRBJ1-5; D is uncertain. This CDR3 region has 13 residues. V lost 3 bases, J lost 7 bases, and 10 bases lay in between. The germline V gene encodes CDR1 MDHEN and CDR2 SYDVKM.